This TCR beta chain was captured in a study of OX40 agonist ivuxolimab in advanced cancers. TCRdb keeps only in-frame clones here, not all; method: immunoSEQ multiplex PCR. Here the sample spans roughly 53,000 clones, around nine tenths being singletons. Trimming took 8 bases from V and 8 from J, leaving 15 bases between them. The CDR3 loop spans 12 amino acids. Germline-derived CDR1 and CDR2 are LNHDA and SQIVND (reference sequence). The clonotype was recovered from an adult with an advanced solid tumor such as melanoma, head and neck, liver or kidney cancer. The V call is TRBV19, the J call TRBJ1-2; weak D call: TRBD1 (6 bases). Sequenced here: CD4+ or CD8+ T cells sorted from blood, sampled in a trial of the OX40 agonist ivuxolimab. The CDR3 nucleotides are TGTGCCAGTGGACAGCCGACTTGGGGCTACACCTTC. Its translation: CASGQPTWGYTF.